Each of the 14 T cell receptor beta chains below was sequenced from the same sample in a study of blood T cell repertoires in COVID-19. Data came from immunoSEQ multiplex PCR; TCRdb stores just in-frame clones and leaves some out. In the table there are fewer than 250,000 clones, roughly nine tenths of which are singletons. Specimen: peripheral blood. Every receptor here comes from a man aged 35 to 55 with acute or convalescent COVID-19.

The rearrangement joins TRBV9 to TRBJ2-2; possible D gene TRBD2, 6 bases. The germline V gene has CDR1 SGDLS and CDR2 YYNGEE. The V gene lost 2 bases and the J gene lost 5 bases, with 16 bases spanning the gap. The CDR3 sequence is 16 residues long. For the CDR3, the DNA is TGTGCCAGCAGCGTCCTAGCGTCTCGTGGGACCGGGGAGCTGTTTTTT. Amino acids: CASSVLASRGTGELFF. The whole variable domain, filled in from reference TRBV9 and TRBJ2-2, reads DSGVTQTPKHLITATGQRVTLRCSPRSGDLSVYWYQQSLDQGLQFLIQYYNGEERAKGNILERFSAQQFPDLHSELNLSSLELGDSALYFCASSVLASRGTGELFFGEGSRLTVL.

The rearrangement uses TRBV19 and TRBJ2-5; 9 bases line up with TRBD2. The CDR3 contains 16 residues. The junction had 12 bases not matched to a gene; V was cut back by 5 bases and J by 5 bases. In germline, CDR1 is LNHDA, CDR2 SQIVND (reference sequence). The chain's CDR3 is CASSPSGGPPVETQYF. The CDR3 nucleotides are TGTGCCAGTAGTCCCAGCGGGGGGCCTCCTGTCGAGACCCAGTACTTC.

This chain joins TRBV2 and TRBJ1-4; 7 bases are shared with TRBD1. V gave up 7 bases and J gave up 7 bases; unmatched junction bases: 9. This CDR3 is 14 amino acids long. From germline, CDR1 is SNHLY and CDR2 FYNNEI. The chain's CDR3 is CASKNQGDSEKLFF. CDR3 nucleotide sequence: TGTGCCAGCAAAAACCAGGGGGACAGTGAAAAACTGTTTTTT.

The chain couples TRBV6-1 to TRBJ2-5, with a tentative D call TRBD2 (6 bases). Trimming took 2 bases from V and 2 from J, leaving 9 bases between them. Germline values: CDR1 MNHNS, CDR2 SASEGT. The CDR3 covers 14 residues. In DNA, the CDR3 is TGTGCCAGCAGTGAATGGGGACTGCAAGAGACCCAGTACTTC. Its translation is CASSEWGLQETQYF.

This clone was picked up a small number of times. The junction departs from germline at one end; a sequencing error may be responsible. The rearrangement links TRBV28 to TRBJ1-1; 9 bases line up with TRBD1. CDR1 is MDHEN and CDR2 is SYDVKM in the germline V gene. The CDR3 has 12 residues. The CDR3 is CASRRRDREGFF. The CDR3 coding sequence is TGTGCCAGCAGACGGAGGGACAGGGAAGGTTTCTTT. The variable domain in full, completed from reference TRBV28 and TRBJ1-1, reads DVKVTQSSRYLVKRTGEKVFLECVQDMDHENMFWYRQDPGLGLRLIYFSYDVKMKEKGDIPEGYSVSREKKERFSLILESASTNQTSMYLCASRRRDREGFFGQGTRLTVV.

V is TRBV6-1 and J is TRBJ1-5, with a possible D match to TRBD1 (5 bases). V was trimmed by 3 bases and J by 6 bases, leaving 12 bases between them. Germline V gene lookup returns CDR1 MNHNS and CDR2 SASEGT. The CDR3 is 14 residues long. CDR3 nucleotides: TGTGCCAGCAGTGACCCCAGGGAAGGTCAGCCCCAGCATTTT. Amino acids: CASSDPREGQPQHF.

V and J are TRBV9 and TRBJ2-5; 7 bases agree with TRBD2. The CDR3 has 15 residues. V lost 0 bases to trimming and J lost 5 bases; unmatched junction nucleotides: 7. Germline lookup yields CDR1 SGDLS and CDR2 YYNGEE. The CDR3 sequence: CASSVATGGGETQYF. Here the CDR3 DNA reads TGTGCCAGCAGCGTAGCTACGGGGGGAGGGGAGACCCAGTACTTC.

This chain connects TRBV7-9 to TRBJ2-3, with D possibly TRBD1 on 8 matching bases. Germline V lookup: CDR1 SEHNR, CDR2 FQNEAQ (reference sequence). This CDR3 region has 16 residues. The V end lost 5 bases, the J end lost 2 bases, and 17 bases lay between the germline ends. DNA for the CDR3: TGTGCCAGCAGCACGCTACAGGGGGACTACACAGATACGCAGTATTTT. Residues: CASSTLQGDYTDTQYF.

This clone was seen more than once but under ten times. This chain links TRBV30 with TRBJ2-7; D remains ambiguous. Trimming removed 5 bases from V and 2 bases from J, with 10 bases in between. Germline V gene data show CDR1 as GTSNPN and CDR2 as SVGIG (reference sequence). CDR3 length equals 12 residues. In DNA, the CDR3 is TGTGCCTGGGGGCGGCAAACCTACGAGCAGTACTTC. This codes for CAWGRQTYEQYF.

The chain joins TRBV28 to TRBJ1-3; perhaps TRBD1 as D (5 bases). The CDR3 sequence is 17 residues long. V gave up 10 bases and J gave up 0 bases, with 22 bases separating them. Germline V gives CDR1 MDHEN, CDR2 SYDVKM. The CDR3 nucleotides are TGTGCCACACCCAAACAGGCCCCCTTTGTCTCTGGAAACACCATATATTTT. This gives the protein CATPKQAPFVSGNTIYF.

The genes are TRBV4-2 and TRBJ2-1; 13 bases line up with TRBD2. From germline, CDR1 is LGHNA and CDR2 YNFKEQ. CDR3 length equals 18 residues. V dropped 0 bases and J dropped 4; count of bases not matched to a gene: 6. In DNA, the CDR3 is TGTGCCAGCAGCCAAGAACTACTAGCGGGGGGGGAATACAATGAGCAGTTCTTC. It yields the protein CASSQELLAGGEYNEQFF.

This chain joins TRBV30 and TRBJ2-3; TRBD1 matches 9 bases. Trimming at V came to 5 bases and at J to 0 bases, leaving 9 bases not matched to a gene. The CDR3 has 16 amino acids. CDR1 GTSNPN and CDR2 SVGIG come from the germline V gene (reference sequence). The CDR3, as DNA: TGTGCCTGGGCCTCCGAGGGACAGGGTAGCACAGATACGCAGTATTTT. Translation gives CAWASEGQGSTDTQYF.

This clone occurred once. The chain couples TRBV7-2 to TRBJ2-7, with 8 bases fitting TRBD1. J gave up 4 bases and V 3 bases, and 5 bases lay outside the gene matches. The germline V gene has CDR1 SGHTA and CDR2 FQGNSA. The CDR3 totals 14 residues. This chain's CDR3 is CASSLDRVQYEQYF. DNA of the CDR3: TGTGCCAGCAGCTTGGACAGGGTTCAGTACGAGCAGTACTTC.

Only a few counts were recorded for this clone. The chain uses TRBV7-2 and TRBJ2-7; TRBD1 is a possible D gene (6 bases). Germline V lookup: CDR1 SGHTA, CDR2 FQGNSA. The V end was cut by 4 bases, the J end by 1 base, with 11 bases between. The CDR3 consists of 14 residues. The DNA for the CDR3 is TGTGCCAGCAGCTGGACAGACGGGTCCTACGAGCAGTACTTC. Encoded protein: CASSWTDGSYEQYF.